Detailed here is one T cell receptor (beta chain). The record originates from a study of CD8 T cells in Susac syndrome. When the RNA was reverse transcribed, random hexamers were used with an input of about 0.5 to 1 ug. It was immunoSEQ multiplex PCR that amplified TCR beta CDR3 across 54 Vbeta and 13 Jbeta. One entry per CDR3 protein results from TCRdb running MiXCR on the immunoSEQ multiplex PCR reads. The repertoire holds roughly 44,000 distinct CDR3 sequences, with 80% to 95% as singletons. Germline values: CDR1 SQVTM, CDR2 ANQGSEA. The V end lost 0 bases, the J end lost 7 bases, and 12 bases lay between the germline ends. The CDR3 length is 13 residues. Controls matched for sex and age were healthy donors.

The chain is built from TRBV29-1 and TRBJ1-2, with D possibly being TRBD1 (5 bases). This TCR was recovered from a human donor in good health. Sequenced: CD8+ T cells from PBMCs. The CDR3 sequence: CSVEDDGGPGYTF. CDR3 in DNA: TGCAGCGTTGAAGATGACGGGGGACCTGGCTACACCTTC.